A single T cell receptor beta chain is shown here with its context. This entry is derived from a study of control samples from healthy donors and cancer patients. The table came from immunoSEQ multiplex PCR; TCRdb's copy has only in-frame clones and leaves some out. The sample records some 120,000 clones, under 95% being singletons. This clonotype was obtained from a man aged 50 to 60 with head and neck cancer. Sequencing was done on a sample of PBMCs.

The CDR3 coding sequence is TGTGCCAGCTCACCACCTACAGGGGGTATCACTGAAGCTTTCTTT. Amino acid sequence: CASSPPTGGITEAFF. The J gene is TRBJ1-1, the V gene TRBV18; 8 bases map to TRBD1. The CDR3 spans 15 residues. CDR1 KGHSH and CDR2 LQKENI come from the germline V gene. With V trimmed by 0 bases and J by 4 bases, 4 bases remained unmatched.